This entry describes one TCR beta chain. Its target is unknown. The data originate from a study of graft-versus-host responses after intestinal transplantation. Germline V lookup: CDR1 SGHTA, CDR2 FQGNSA. This CDR3 region has 16 residues. V was cut by 3 bases and J by 0 bases, with 11 bases left in between. TCRdb's table, derived via immunoSEQ multiplex PCR, lists solely in-frame clones and lacks some. Among about 100,000 clones, 87% were seen once, and the ten largest hold roughly 0.95%. The sample was unstimulated CD4+ T cells sorted from spleen or lymph node cells, taken before transplant. This sequence joins TRBV7-2 and TRBJ1-4; D is unresolved. The receptor was isolated from a human donor who was the organ donor for an intestinal transplant. In DNA form, the CDR3 reads TGTGCCAGCAGCTTCCGTGGACTTGCAACTAATGAAAAACTGTTTTTT. Its protein product is CASSFRGLATNEKLFF.